What follows are 5 T cell receptor beta chains derived from one specimen sequenced in a study of blood T cell repertoires in COVID-19 (dated by TCRdb to 2020 to 2021). Library preparation used the immunoSEQ multiplex PCR assay. TCRdb took over this immuneACCESS table, retaining in-frame rearrangements with V and J assigned. Such tables are incomplete; in checked studies, under half of the missing clones stem from an unresolved V gene, and the remainder is unexplained. This sample is represented by approximately 300,000 clones; roughly 83% of them were singletons. The ten largest make up 1.5% to 2% of the sample. The sequenced sample was peripheral blood. The receptors derive from a woman aged 50 to 60 with acute or convalescent COVID-19.

The J gene is TRBJ2-7, the V gene TRBV5-1, with D unresolved. This CDR3 is 18 amino acids long. The V gene's germline CDR1 is SGHRS and CDR2 YFSETQ. Between the trimmed V and J ends, which lost 0 bases and 0 bases, there was a span of 19 bases. The chain's CDR3 is CASSLGANSPLSSYEQYF. In DNA, the CDR3 is TGCGCCAGCAGCTTGGGCGCTAACAGTCCCCTAAGCTCCTACGAGCAGTACTTC.

The genes are TRBV7-9 and TRBJ1-3; D is unclear. This CDR3 has 14 residues. The V end lost 5 bases, the J end lost 1 base, and 9 bases lay between the germline ends. CDR1 is SEHNR, CDR2 FQNEAQ, per germline (reference sequence). CDR3 nucleotide sequence: TGTGCCAGCAGCCTCACGCGGTCTGGAAACACCATATATTTT. This gives the protein CASSLTRSGNTIYF.

This chain connects TRBV5-4 to TRBJ2-7, with D perhaps TRBD2 (6 bases). This CDR3 region has 13 residues. Germline CDR1 SGHNT, CDR2 YYREEE (reference sequence). Trimming cost V 4 bases and J 3 bases, with 11 bases left between them. In DNA, the CDR3 is TGTGCCAGCAGCAAAAGCGGGTACTACGAGCAGTACTTC. Its translation is CASSKSGYYEQYF.

The V call is TRBV7-3, the J call TRBJ2-3; TRBD1 is a possible D gene (6 bases). Germline-derived CDR1 and CDR2 are SGHTA and FQGTGA. V was pared by 5 bases and J by 4 bases, with 10 bases between. The CDR3 loop spans 13 amino acids. The CDR3 loop reads CASSQGQSDTQYF. The CDR3 DNA reads as TGTGCCAGCAGCCAAGGACAGTCAGATACGCAGTATTTT. Full variable domain (outside the CDR3, taken from reference TRBV7-3 and TRBJ2-3): GAGVSQTPSNKVTEKGKYVELRCDPISGHTALYWYRQSLGQGPEFLIYFQGTGAADDSGLPNDRFFAVRPEGSVSTLKIQRTERGDSAVYLCASSQGQSDTQYFGPGTRLTVL.

This clone was seen a few times. The chain recombines TRBV25-1 with TRBJ1-2, with TRBD1 matching 7 bases. The germline CDR1 and CDR2 sequences are MGHDK and SYGVNS. V was clipped by 0 bases and J by 3 bases; unmatched bases: 7. The length of the CDR3 is 16 residues. The CDR3 nucleotides are TGTGCCAGCAGTGAATATTTAGGGGGCGCGGACTATGGCTACACCTTC. Amino acids: CASSEYLGGADYGYTF.